The rows below give T cell receptor beta chains drawn from one sample of a study of T cell repertoires in cytomegalovirus infection. TCRdb called the reads again in MiXCR, with one record for every CDR3 protein. The data contain hundreds of thousands of distinct CDR3 sequences, over 7.5% of them seen just once; the ten biggest clones take up around 4.1%. Input material: PBMCs. Receptor source: a human donor in good health (CMV status not recorded). Some clones in this sample may be carry-over from other donors' samples. CDR3s include the opening cysteine and the closing phenylalanine or tryptophan. D genes are given only for firm matches. The size entry is marked missing in some rows and otherwise reads once, few, many or a size class.

J	V	D	size	DNA	CDR3
TRBJ1-2	TRBV11-3	NA	NA	TGTGCCATTATGGGGGGCTACACCTTC	CAIMGGYTF
TRBJ2-1	TRBV7-3	TRBD2	many	TGTGCCAGCAGCTCAGGACTAGCGGGAGTGAGGACTGAGCAGTTCTTC	CASSSGLAGVRTEQFF
TRBJ1-3	TRBV10-2	NA	once	TGCGCCAGCAGTGATTCGGGTACTGGAAACACCATATATTTT	CASSDSGTGNTIYF
TRBJ2-3	TRBV7-2	NA	many	TGTGCCAGCAAGACCCACACTAGACTTAGCACAGATACGCAGTATTTT	CASKTHTRLSTDTQYF
TRBJ1-5	TRBV20-1	TRBD1	NA	TGCAGTGCTAGGGTGGGACAGGGCAGCAATCAGCCCCAGCATTTT	CSARVGQGSNQPQHF
TRBJ2-4	TRBV27	TRBD1	few	TGTGCCAGCAGTTTTTCAGGGGGCGCCCCCAAAAACATTCAGTACTTC	CASSFSGGAPKNIQYF
TRBJ2-1	TRBV27	NA	few	TGTGCCAGCAGTACAAACAGGATTGGTAATGAGCAGTTCTTC	CASSTNRIGNEQFF
TRBJ1-1	TRBV5-1	NA	NA	TGCGCCAGCAGTTCCACGTTGGGGACTGAAGCTTTCTTT	CASSSTLGTEAFF
TRBJ1-1	TRBV20-1	NA	NA	TGCAGTGCTAGAGGGGGTGTGGTTACTGAAGCTTTCTTT	CSARGGVVTEAFF
TRBJ2-7	TRBV27	NA	many	TGTGCCAGCAGTTTAGGCAGCCACTACGAGCAGTACTTC	CASSLGSHYEQYF
TRBJ2-2	TRBV6-2/TRBV6-3	TRBD2	NA	TGTGCCAGCAGGCGACTAGCGGGGGGGCCCGGGGAGCTGTTTTTT	CASRRLAGGPGELFF
TRBJ2-5	TRBV7-2	TRBD2	many	TGTGCCAGCAGCCCCGGACTAGCGGGGGTATTTGGAGAGACCCAGTACTTC	CASSPGLAGVFGETQYF
TRBJ2-7	TRBV7-2	NA	many	TGTGCCAGCAGCCCAAAGACGTTCTACGAGCAGTACTTC	CASSPKTFYEQYF
TRBJ1-2	TRBV7-9	NA	NA	TGTGCCAGCAGCGCTGCGGAGGTTGGCTACACCTTC	CASSAAEVGYTF
TRBJ1-5	TRBV7-2	NA	many	TGTGCCAGCAGCTTAGCCGGGGGGCGCCAGCATTTT	CASSLAGGRQHF
TRBJ2-7	TRBV6-1	TRBD2	few	TGTGCCAGCAGTCGGATTAGCGGGACCTACGAGCAGTACTTC	CASSRISGTYEQYF
TRBJ2-1	TRBV7-2	NA	few	TGTGCTGGGGCCGAATACAATGAGCAGTTCTTC	CAGAEYNEQFF
TRBJ2-7	TRBV7-2	NA	many	TGTGCCAGCAGCTTAGCGCCTAGTAGCGAGCAGTACTTC	CASSLAPSSEQYF
TRBJ2-3	TRBV7-8	TRBD2	many	TGTGCCAGCAGCCCCAGCGGGAACTCCCCCAGGGATACGCAGTATTTT	CASSPSGNSPRDTQYF
TRBJ2-6	TRBV27	NA	many	TGTGCCAGCAGTTTACTTGGGGGGGGCAGGTCTGGGGCCAACGTCCTGACTTTC	CASSLLGGGRSGANVLTF
TRBJ2-3	TRBV7-2	NA	many	TGTGCCGCTTCCTCAGGGTCGGCGCAGTATTTT	CAASSGSAQYF
TRBJ1-1	TRBV19	TRBD1	many	TGTGCCAGTAGTACTTCGGACAGGGTGAGAGCTTTCTTT	CASSTSDRVRAFF
TRBJ2-5	TRBV6-1	TRBD1	many	TGTGCCAGCTCCCGGGACAGGGACGAGACCCAGTACTTC	CASSRDRDETQYF
TRBJ2-7	TRBV6-2/TRBV6-3	TRBD1	few	TGTGCCAGCAGTTACCCCGGGACAGTGTACGAGCAGTACTTC	CASSYPGTVYEQYF
TRBJ1-2	TRBV7-2	NA	many	TGTGCCAGCAGCTTAGCAGGGTTGGATGGCTACACCTTC	CASSLAGLDGYTF
TRBJ2-5	TRBV20-1	TRBD2	NA	TGCAGTGCTTCCCCGACTAGCGGGGGCGTCCAAGAGACCCAGTACTTC	CSASPTSGGVQETQYF
TRBJ1-5	TRBV5-1	NA	many	TGCGCCAGCAGGCGGGACGACTATAGCAATCAGCCCCAGCATTTT	CASRRDDYSNQPQHF
TRBJ1-1	TRBV12-3/TRBV12-4	NA	few	TGTGCCAGCAGTGCTCCCAGGGGTAACACTGAAGCTTTCTTT	CASSAPRGNTEAFF
TRBJ2-1	TRBV7-8	NA	many	TGTGCCAGCAGCTCCGTCTCCTACAATGAGCAGTTCTTC	CASSSVSYNEQFF
TRBJ1-1	TRBV10-3	NA	many	TGTGCCATCAGTGGAGGGGTGAACACTGAAGCTTTCTTT	CAISGGVNTEAFF
TRBJ1-2	TRBV7-2	NA	many	TGTGCCAGCAGCTTTAGGGGGGGCGTTGGCTACACCTTC	CASSFRGGVGYTF
TRBJ2-4	TRBV11-2	NA	few	TGTGCCAGCAGCTTAGCAGCCCCTACCTCCAAAAACATTCAGTACTTC	CASSLAAPTSKNIQYF
TRBJ1-4	TRBV28	TRBD1	NA	TGTGCCAGCAGTTCGCTAGGGACAGACACAACTAATGAAAAACTGTTTTTT	CASSSLGTDTTNEKLFF
TRBJ1-1	TRBV7-2	NA	many	TGTGCCAGCAGCTTAGCGGAGGAGTACACTGAAGCTTTCTTT	CASSLAEEYTEAFF
TRBJ1-1	TRBV20-1	NA	NA	TGCAGTGCTAGAGACGGGCCTGAAGCTTTCTTT	CSARDGPEAFF
TRBJ2-5	TRBV7-2	TRBD2	many	TGTGCCAGCAGCTTAGCGTCAACTAGCGGGGGGTTCAGGGAGACCCAGTACTTC	CASSLASTSGGFRETQYF
TRBJ2-2	TRBV7-2	NA	many	TGTGCCAGCAGCTTAATTGGCCTCTCGCGGGGGGAGCTGTTTTTT	CASSLIGLSRGELFF
TRBJ1-3	TRBV7-9	NA	few	TGTGCCAGCAGCTGGAGTGCTGGAAACACCATATATTTT	CASSWSAGNTIYF